This TCR beta chain comes out of a study of OX40 agonist ivuxolimab in advanced cancers. Study-wide points: Partial responders dosed at 0.1-3.0 mg/kg displayed clonal expansion ranking among the lowest.

Concerning this clone: The antigen is not known.

The CDR3 is made up of 14 amino acids. The germline V gene has CDR1 SGHTA and CDR2 FQGTGA. V lost 5 bases, J lost 3 bases, and 13 bases lay in between. Data came from immunoSEQ multiplex PCR; TCRdb stores just in-frame clones and leaves some out. The profile shows just over 50,000 clones, around 77% of them singletons. V is TRBV7-3 and J is TRBJ1-2; D is uncertain. The TCR originated in an adult with an advanced solid tumor such as melanoma, head and neck, liver or kidney cancer. The specimen was CD4+ or CD8+ T cells sorted from blood, collected in a trial of the OX40 agonist ivuxolimab. The CDR3 DNA reads TGTGCCAGCAGCCCCAATAGTCATGACTATGGCTACACCTTC. Translated, it gives CASSPNSHDYGYTF. The full variable domain, rest sourced from reference TRBV7-3 and TRBJ1-2, is GAGVSQTPSNKVTEKGKYVELRCDPISGHTALYWYRQSLGQGPEFLIYFQGTGAADDSGLPNDRFFAVRPEGSVSTLKIQRTERGDSAVYLCASSPNSHDYGYTFGSGTRLTVV.